The 27 T cell receptor beta chains listed next were all sequenced from one sample in a study of blood T cell repertoires in COVID-19. TCRdb's copy holds only in-frame clones and misses some; the assay was immunoSEQ multiplex PCR. The sample shows roughly 300,000 clones, 80% to 90% of them seen only once. Specimen: peripheral blood. All receptors come from a woman aged 45-59 years who had recovered from COVID-19.

The genes are TRBV30 and TRBJ1-3; TRBD1 matches at 7 bases. Germline V gene data show CDR1 as GTSNPN and CDR2 as SVGIG (reference sequence). CDR3 length: 13 residues. V shed 7 bases and J 0 bases; nucleotides not matched to a gene: 3. The CDR3, as DNA: TGTGCCTATGACAGGGACTCTGGAAACACCATATATTTT. This codes for CAYDRDSGNTIYF.

The chain joins TRBV5-1 to TRBJ2-2, with D unresolved. The V end lost 1 base, the J end lost 6 bases, and 13 bases lay between the germline ends. The V gene's germline CDR1 is SGHRS and CDR2 YFSETQ. This CDR3 region has 15 residues. The CDR3: CASSLQFSVPGELFF. CDR3 bases: TGCGCCAGCAGCTTGCAGTTCAGCGTGCCCGGGGAGCTGTTTTTT. Drawing the rest from reference TRBV5-1 and TRBJ2-2, the complete variable domain is KAGVTQTPRYLIKTRGQQVTLSCSPISGHRSVSWYQQTPGQGLQFLFEYFSETQRNKGNFPGRFSGRQFSNSRSEMNVSTLELGDSALYLCASSLQFSVPGELFFGEGSRLTVL.

The chain is built from TRBV2 and TRBJ1-6; 7 nucleotides agree with TRBD1. Germline V gives CDR1 SNHLY, CDR2 FYNNEI. This CDR3 is built from 14 residues. Unmatched junction bases numbered 17, after V lost 6 bases and J lost 18 bases. The CDR3 region has the DNA TGTGCCAGCAGCACCGGGACAGCGACTCCCGTAGCCCACTTT. It specifies CASSTGTATPVAHF. The entire variable domain, with the rest obtained from reference TRBV2 and TRBJ1-6, is as follows: EPEVTQTPSHQVTQMGQEVILRCVPISNHLYFYWYRQILGQKVEFLVSFYNNEISEKSEIFDDQFSVERPDGSNFTLKIRSTKLEDSAMYFCASSTGTATPVAHFGNGTRLTVT.

The rearrangement joins TRBV3-1 (or the pseudogene TRBV3-2) to TRBJ1-3, with D perhaps TRBD1 (5 bases). CDR3 length equals 14 residues. Per germline, CDR1 LGHDT and CDR2 YNNKEL (reference sequence). Trimming cost V 0 bases and J 11 bases, with 14 bases left between them. CDR3 coding DNA: TGTGCCAGCAGCCAAGATCCGGCGGGACTGGCCATATATTTT. Protein: CASSQDPAGLAIYF.

This chain connects TRBV10-3 to TRBJ2-3; 8 bases map to TRBD2. CDR1 ENHRY and CDR2 SYGVKD come from the germline V gene. This CDR3 comprises 16 residues. Unmatched junction bases numbered 2, after V lost 0 bases and J lost 0 bases. This CDR3 is CAISESASGSTDTQYF. Written as DNA, the CDR3 is TGTGCCATCAGTGAGTCCGCTAGCGGGAGCACAGATACGCAGTATTTT.

The chain has TRBV7-9 and TRBJ2-7, with 8 bases aligning to TRBD1. CDR3 length: 14 residues. The V segment lost 3 bases and the J segment 3 bases; nucleotides outside the gene matches: 4. Germline loops: CDR1 SEHNR, CDR2 FQNEAQ (reference sequence). The CDR3 nucleotides read TGTGCCAGCAGCTTCACAGGGGGGCACTACGAGCAGTACTTC. Protein sequence: CASSFTGGHYEQYF.

The V gene is TRBV29-1, the J gene TRBJ2-3; D is undetermined. Trimming shortened V by 8 bases and J by 0 bases, and 15 bases separated the two germline ends. Per the germline V gene, CDR1 is SQVTM and CDR2 is ANQGSEA. The CDR3 is 14 amino acids. CDR3 amino acids: CSTLVASSTDTQYF. CDR3 nucleotides: TGCAGCACATTGGTCGCCTCTAGCACAGATACGCAGTATTTT.

This clone came up once. The chain combines TRBV4-1 with TRBJ2-1; the D is unclear. From germline, CDR1 is MGHRA and CDR2 YSYEKL. Between the trimmed V and J ends, which lost 1 base and 5 bases, there was a span of 15 bases. The CDR3 is 16 amino acids. The CDR3 protein is CASSQVSQDFHNEQFF. The CDR3 coding sequence is TGCGCCAGCAGCCAAGTATCTCAAGACTTCCACAATGAGCAGTTCTTC.

The chain links TRBV4-3 to TRBJ1-2, with 7 bases lining up with TRBD1. CDR1 is LGHNA, CDR2 YSLEER, per germline. This CDR3 comprises 15 residues. The ends lost 2 bases at V and 0 bases at J; junction bases unmatched: 3. DNA of the CDR3: TGCGCCAGCAGCCAACAGGGGGTTGCTAACTATGGCTACACCTTC. It codes for CASSQQGVANYGYTF.

CDR3 in amino acids: CASSGAGEGQFF. The DNA for the CDR3 is TGCGCCAGCAGCGGGGCGGGGGAAGGGCAGTTCTTC. This rearrangement joins TRBV5-1 to TRBJ2-1; 7 bases map to TRBD2. Germline CDR1 SGHRS, CDR2 YFSETQ. This CDR3 has 12 residues. Trimming cost V 4 bases and J 12 bases; bases outside gene matches: 7. Combining the CDR3 with reference TRBV5-1 and TRBJ2-1 gives the whole variable domain KAGVTQTPRYLIKTRGQQVTLSCSPISGHRSVSWYQQTPGQGLQFLFEYFSETQRNKGNFPGRFSGRQFSNSRSEMNVSTLELGDSALYLCASSGAGEGQFFGPGTRLTVL.

The chain has TRBV15 and TRBJ2-7; 11 positions match TRBD2. Trimming cost V 0 bases and J 4 bases; bases outside gene matches: 2. Germline CDR1 LNHNV, CDR2 YYDKDF (reference sequence). The CDR3 runs 15 residues. The chain's CDR3 is CATSRDTSGRYEQYF. In nucleotides, the CDR3 is TGTGCCACCAGCAGAGATACTAGCGGGAGATACGAGCAGTACTTC.

This clone was observed a handful of times. This rearrangement joins TRBV27 to TRBJ1-1; 7 positions agree with TRBD1. The J segment lost 0 bases and the V segment lost 5 bases, leaving 6 bases of the junction unmatched. The CDR3 runs to 15 residues. Germline loops: CDR1 MNHEY, CDR2 SMNVEV (reference sequence). The CDR3 DNA sequence: TGTGCCAGCAGTCAAACACAGGGGCTGAACACTGAAGCTTTCTTT. Its protein product is CASSQTQGLNTEAFF.

The chain employs TRBV5-8 and TRBJ2-3, with 9 bases identical to TRBD1. The CDR3 extends over 17 amino acids. The germline gives CDR1 SGHTS, CDR2 YDEGEE. V shed 0 bases and J 3 bases; nucleotides not matched to a gene: 8. CDR3 nucleotides: TGTGCCAGCAGCTTGGGTAGCGTACAGGGGGCGACAGATACGCAGTATTTT. This encodes CASSLGSVQGATDTQYF.

The chain uses TRBV5-4 and TRBJ2-5; D unresolved. From germline, CDR1 is SGHNT and CDR2 YYREEE (reference sequence). CDR3 length: 15 amino acids. Trimming took 3 bases from V and 0 from J, leaving 12 bases between them. The CDR3 nucleotides are TGTGCCAGCAGCTCTCCTGGTGGAGACCAAGAGACCCAGTACTTC. Translated: CASSSPGGDQETQYF.

This clone was seen only a few times. The chain links TRBV10-3 to TRBJ2-3, with a tentative D call TRBD2 (6 bases). CDR1 and CDR2 from the germline V gene are ENHRY and SYGVKD. Trimming took 6 bases from V and 0 from J, leaving 13 bases between them. The CDR3 loop spans 15 amino acids. This CDR3 reads CAISTSQSSTDTQYF. CDR3 nucleotide sequence: TGTGCCATCAGCACTAGCCAATCTAGCACAGATACGCAGTATTTT.

The chain recombines TRBV3-1 (or the pseudogene TRBV3-2) with TRBJ2-1, with 9 bases lining up with TRBD2. The V segment lost 4 bases and the J segment 4 bases; nucleotides outside the gene matches: 8. The CDR3 consists of 16 residues. Germline V gene lookup returns CDR1 LGHDT and CDR2 YNNKEL (reference sequence). The CDR3 nucleotides read TGTGCCAGCAGCCCCGAGGGGACTAGCAGATACAATGAGCAGTTCTTC. This translates into CASSPEGTSRYNEQFF.

The V gene is TRBV19, the J gene TRBJ2-1, with D perhaps matching TRBD1 (5 bases). CDR1 is LNHDA, CDR2 SQIVND, per germline (reference sequence). This CDR3 spans 14 amino acids. V was cut by 10 bases and J by 6 bases, with 19 bases left in between. The CDR3 DNA reads as TGTGCCATATCCCCCCAGGGTAGAGGCAATGAGCAGTTCTTC. Protein: CAISPQGRGNEQFF. The whole variable domain, filled in from reference TRBV19 and TRBJ2-1, reads DGGITQSPKYLFRKEGQNVTLSCEQNLNHDAMYWYRQDPGQGLRLIYYSQIVNDFQKGDIAEGYSVSREKKESFPLTVTSAQKNPTAFYLCAISPQGRGNEQFFGPGTRLTVL.

The rearrangement joins TRBV10-3 to TRBJ1-2; D uncertain. The CDR3 covers 12 residues. CDR1 and CDR2 from the germline V gene are ENHRY and SYGVKD. Trimming stripped 9 bases from V and 6 bases from J, with 14 bases between. The CDR3 loop reads CAISRSGNGYTF. The CDR3 coding sequence is TGTGCCATAAGTAGGTCCGGGAATGGCTACACCTTC.

With respect to this clone: At the DNA level, this CDR3 is encoded by other sequences in the same sample as well. V usage is TRBV5-1 and J usage is TRBJ1-2; 7 nucleotides match TRBD1. CDR3 size: 13 residues. Germline V gene data show CDR1 as SGHRS and CDR2 as YFSETQ. V lost 0 bases to trimming and J lost 5 bases; unmatched junction nucleotides: 1. The CDR3 bases are TGCGCCAGCAGCTTGGAACAGGGGTATGGCTACACCTTC. Its protein is CASSLEQGYGYTF. Drawing the rest from reference TRBV5-1 and TRBJ1-2, the complete variable domain is KAGVTQTPRYLIKTRGQQVTLSCSPISGHRSVSWYQQTPGQGLQFLFEYFSETQRNKGNFPGRFSGRQFSNSRSEMNVSTLELGDSALYLCASSLEQGYGYTFGSGTRLTVV.

As for this clone: A junction end diverges from the germline sequence, so it may reflect a read error. The chain employs TRBV7-3 and TRBJ2-3, with 11 bases identical to TRBD2. This CDR3 is 15 amino acids long. In germline, CDR1 is SGHTA, CDR2 FQGTGA. The CDR3 DNA is TGTGCCAGCAGTTTAATAGCGGGAGGGGCAGATACGCAGTATTTT. It yields the protein CASSLIAGGADTQYF.

V is TRBV28 and J is TRBJ2-7, with 9 nucleotides matching TRBD1. CDR3 size: 15 residues. The germline gives CDR1 MDHEN, CDR2 SYDVKM. V trimming: 6 bases; J trimming: 5 bases; junction bases outside the gene matches: 11. The CDR3 protein is CASSPGDRDMHEQYF. DNA of the CDR3: TGTGCCAGCAGCCCGGGGGACAGGGATATGCACGAGCAGTACTTC.

V and J are TRBV9 and TRBJ2-3; 9 bases line up with TRBD2. Germline values: CDR1 SGDLS, CDR2 YYNGEE. V lost 4 bases to trimming and J lost 0 bases; unmatched junction nucleotides: 18. This CDR3 contains 20 residues. This CDR3 reads CASSFRAGGPADPSTDTQYF. DNA of the CDR3: TGTGCCAGCAGCTTTAGAGCGGGAGGCCCTGCCGATCCAAGCACAGATACGCAGTATTTT. The entire variable domain, with the rest obtained from reference TRBV9 and TRBJ2-3, is as follows: DSGVTQTPKHLITATGQRVTLRCSPRSGDLSVYWYQQSLDQGLQFLIQYYNGEERAKGNILERFSAQQFPDLHSELNLSSLELGDSALYFCASSFRAGGPADPSTDTQYFGPGTRLTVL.

The count of this clone is one. This rearrangement joins TRBV23-1 to TRBJ2-2; no clear D gene. TRBV23-1 is placed among ORFs of uncertain function. The CDR3 covers 19 residues. V lost 0 bases to trimming and J lost 0 bases, with 17 bases between them. The CDR3 DNA reads TGCGCCAGCAGTCAATCGGTGGCCAGGTTTTTAGCGAACACCGGGGAGCTGTTTTTT. It is translated as CASSQSVARFLANTGELFF.

This chain uses TRBV5-1 with TRBJ2-3; TRBD2 matches 12 bases. This CDR3 region has 16 residues. Per the germline V gene, CDR1 is SGHRS and CDR2 is YFSETQ. The V gene end was trimmed by 4 bases and the J gene end by 2 bases; junction bases not matched to a gene: 5. CDR3 in amino acids: CASSQLAGGNTDTQYF. CDR3 DNA: TGCGCCAGCAGCCAACTAGCGGGGGGCAACACAGATACGCAGTATTTT. The full variable domain, completed using reference TRBV5-1 and TRBJ2-3, is KAGVTQTPRYLIKTRGQQVTLSCSPISGHRSVSWYQQTPGQGLQFLFEYFSETQRNKGNFPGRFSGRQFSNSRSEMNVSTLELGDSALYLCASSQLAGGNTDTQYFGPGTRLTVL.

CDR3 sequence reads: CASSRGLVKETQYF. As DNA, the CDR3 is TGTGCCAGCAGCCGGGGACTAGTAAAGGAGACCCAGTACTTC. The chain joins TRBV7-2 to TRBJ2-5; 8 bases align to TRBD2. J lost 5 bases, V lost 5 bases, and 7 bases had no gene match. This CDR3 region has 14 residues. From germline, CDR1 is SGHTA and CDR2 FQGNSA.

This chain joins TRBV7-9 and TRBJ2-6; weak D call: TRBD1 (7 bases). The V end was cut by 3 bases, the J end by 0 bases, with 18 bases between. The V gene's germline CDR1 is SEHNR and CDR2 FQNEAQ (reference sequence). The CDR3 runs 19 residues. The CDR3 region is CASSFPLAGQSSGANVLTF. As DNA, the CDR3 is TGTGCCAGCAGCTTTCCCCTCGCGGGACAGAGCTCTGGGGCCAACGTCCTGACTTTC.

Regarding this clone: This CDR3 is also generated by other DNA sequences in the sample. The chain recombines TRBV9 with TRBJ2-5; 14 bases agree with TRBD2. The J segment lost 2 bases and the V segment lost 3 bases, leaving 6 bases of the junction unmatched. Germline V gene sequence: CDR1 SGDLS, CDR2 YYNGEE. The CDR3 has 17 residues. CDR3: CASSAGLAGGGQETQYF. CDR3 coding DNA: TGTGCCAGCAGCGCCGGACTAGCGGGGGGCGGGCAAGAGACCCAGTACTTC.